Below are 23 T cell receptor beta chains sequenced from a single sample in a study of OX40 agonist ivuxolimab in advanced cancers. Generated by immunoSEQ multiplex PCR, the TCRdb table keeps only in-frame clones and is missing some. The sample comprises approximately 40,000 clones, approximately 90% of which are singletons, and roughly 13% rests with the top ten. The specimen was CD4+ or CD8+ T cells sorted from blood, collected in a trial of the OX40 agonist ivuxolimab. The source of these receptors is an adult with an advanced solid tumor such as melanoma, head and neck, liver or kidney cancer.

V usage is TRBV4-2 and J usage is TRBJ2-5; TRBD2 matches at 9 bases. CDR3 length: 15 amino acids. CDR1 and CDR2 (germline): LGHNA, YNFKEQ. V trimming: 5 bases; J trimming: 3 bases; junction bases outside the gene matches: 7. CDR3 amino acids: CASSWASGDKETQYF. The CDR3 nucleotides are TGTGCCAGCAGCTGGGCTAGCGGGGATAAAGAGACCCAGTACTTC.

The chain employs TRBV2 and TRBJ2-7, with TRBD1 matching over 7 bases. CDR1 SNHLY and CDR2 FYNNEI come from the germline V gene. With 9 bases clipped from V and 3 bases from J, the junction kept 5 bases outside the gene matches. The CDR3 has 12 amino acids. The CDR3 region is CASLDRDYEQYF. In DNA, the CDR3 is TGTGCCAGTCTCGACAGGGACTACGAGCAGTACTTC.

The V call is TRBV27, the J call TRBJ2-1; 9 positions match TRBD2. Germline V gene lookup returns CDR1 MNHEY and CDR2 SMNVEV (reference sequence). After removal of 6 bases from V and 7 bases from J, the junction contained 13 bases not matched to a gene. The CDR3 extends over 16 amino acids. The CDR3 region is CASRRLAEAEGNEQFF. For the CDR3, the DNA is TGTGCCAGCAGACGACTAGCGGAAGCTGAGGGGAATGAGCAGTTCTTC.

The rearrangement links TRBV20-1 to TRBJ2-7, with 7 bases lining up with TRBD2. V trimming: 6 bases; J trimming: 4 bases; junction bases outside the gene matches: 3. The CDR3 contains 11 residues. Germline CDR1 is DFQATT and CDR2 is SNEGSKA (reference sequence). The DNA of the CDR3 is TGCAGTGCAAGACTAGCTTACGAGCAGTACTTC. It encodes CSARLAYEQYF.

The CDR3 sequence: CASSSEEGPYEQYF. As DNA, the CDR3 is TGCGCCAGCAGCTCGGAGGAGGGGCCCTACGAGCAGTACTTC. J is TRBJ2-7 and V is TRBV5-1, with TRBD2 as a possible D gene (6 bases). Germline CDR1 SGHRS, CDR2 YFSETQ. The CDR3 is 14 amino acids. Trimming left V 3 bases short and J 2 bases short, with 12 bases between. The complete variable domain, with remaining parts taken from reference TRBV5-1 and TRBJ2-7, reads KAGVTQTPRYLIKTRGQQVTLSCSPISGHRSVSWYQQTPGQGLQFLFEYFSETQRNKGNFPGRFSGRQFSNSRSEMNVSTLELGDSALYLCASSSEEGPYEQYFGPGTRLTVT.

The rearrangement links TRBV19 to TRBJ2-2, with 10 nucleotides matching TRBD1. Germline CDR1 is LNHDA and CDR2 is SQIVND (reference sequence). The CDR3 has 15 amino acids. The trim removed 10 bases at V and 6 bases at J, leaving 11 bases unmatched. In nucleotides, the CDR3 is TGTGCCACTAAACCGGGACAGGGGCCTGCCGGGGAGCTGTTTTTT. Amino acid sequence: CATKPGQGPAGELFF.

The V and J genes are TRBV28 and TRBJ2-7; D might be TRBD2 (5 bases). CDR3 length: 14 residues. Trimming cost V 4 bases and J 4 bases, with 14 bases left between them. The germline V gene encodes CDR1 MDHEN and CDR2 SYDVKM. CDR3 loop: CASSSGLAPYEQYF. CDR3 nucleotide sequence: TGTGCCAGCAGTTCGGGCCTAGCCCCTTACGAGCAGTACTTC.

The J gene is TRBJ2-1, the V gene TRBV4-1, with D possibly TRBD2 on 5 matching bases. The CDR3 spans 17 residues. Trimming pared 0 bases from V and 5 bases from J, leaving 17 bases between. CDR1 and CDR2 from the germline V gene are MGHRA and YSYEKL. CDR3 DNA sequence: TGCGCCAGCAGCCAAGAGCCCCGGGGTACAGTCGACAATGAGCAGTTCTTC. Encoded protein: CASSQEPRGTVDNEQFF.

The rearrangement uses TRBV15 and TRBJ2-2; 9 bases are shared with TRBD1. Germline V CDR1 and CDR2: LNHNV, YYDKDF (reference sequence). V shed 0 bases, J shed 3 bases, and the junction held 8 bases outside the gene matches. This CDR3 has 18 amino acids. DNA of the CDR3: TGTGCCACCAGCAGAGAACAGTGGACAGGGGAGGACACCGGGGAGCTGTTTTTT. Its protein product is CATSREQWTGEDTGELFF.

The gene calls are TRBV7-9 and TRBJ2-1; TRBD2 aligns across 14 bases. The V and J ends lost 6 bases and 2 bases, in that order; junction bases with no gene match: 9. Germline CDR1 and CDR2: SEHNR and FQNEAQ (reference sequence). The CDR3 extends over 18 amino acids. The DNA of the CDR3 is TGTGCCAGCAGATCCGGGACTAGCGGGAGTTTGGCCTACAATGAGCAGTTCTTC. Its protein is CASRSGTSGSLAYNEQFF. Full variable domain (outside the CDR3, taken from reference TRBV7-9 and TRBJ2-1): DTGVSQNPRHKITKRGQNVTFRCDPISEHNRLYWYRQTLGQGPEFLTYFQNEAQLEKSRLLSDRFSAERPKGSFSTLEIQRTEQGDSAMYLCASRSGTSGSLAYNEQFFGPGTRLTVL.

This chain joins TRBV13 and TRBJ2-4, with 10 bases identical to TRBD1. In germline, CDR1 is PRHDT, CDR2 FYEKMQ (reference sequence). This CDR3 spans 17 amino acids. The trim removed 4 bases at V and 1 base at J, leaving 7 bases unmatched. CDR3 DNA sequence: TGTGCCAGCAGCTCAACCGGGACAGGGGCCGCCAAAAACATTCAGTACTTC. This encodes CASSSTGTGAAKNIQYF.

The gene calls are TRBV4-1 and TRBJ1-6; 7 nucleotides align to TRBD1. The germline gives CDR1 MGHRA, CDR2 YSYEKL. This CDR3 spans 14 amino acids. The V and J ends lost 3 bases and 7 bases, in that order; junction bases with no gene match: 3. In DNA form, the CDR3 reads TGCGCCAGCAGCCACAAGGACAGGAATTCACCCCTCCACTTT. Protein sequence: CASSHKDRNSPLHF.

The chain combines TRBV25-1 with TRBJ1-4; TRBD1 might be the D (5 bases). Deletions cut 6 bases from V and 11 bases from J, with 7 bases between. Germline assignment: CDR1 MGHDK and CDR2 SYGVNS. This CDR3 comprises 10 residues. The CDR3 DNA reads TGTGCCAGCAGAGGGGAGAAACTGTTTTTT. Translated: CASRGEKLFF.

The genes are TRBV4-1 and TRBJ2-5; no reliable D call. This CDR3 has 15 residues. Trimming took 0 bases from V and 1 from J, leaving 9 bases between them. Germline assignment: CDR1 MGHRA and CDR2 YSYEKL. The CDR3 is CASSQDGGRQETQYF. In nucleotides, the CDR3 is TGCGCCAGCAGCCAAGATGGTGGTCGCCAAGAGACCCAGTACTTC.

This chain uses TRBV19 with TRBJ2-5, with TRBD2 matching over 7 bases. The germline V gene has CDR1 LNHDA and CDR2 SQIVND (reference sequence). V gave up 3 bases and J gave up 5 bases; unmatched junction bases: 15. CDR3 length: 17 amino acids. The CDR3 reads CASSISGLVTFSETQYF. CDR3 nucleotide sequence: TGTGCCAGTAGTATCTCTGGACTAGTTACATTTAGCGAGACCCAGTACTTC. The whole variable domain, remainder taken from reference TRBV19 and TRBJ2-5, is DGGITQSPKYLFRKEGQNVTLSCEQNLNHDAMYWYRQDPGQGLRLIYYSQIVNDFQKGDIAEGYSVSREKKESFPLTVTSAQKNPTAFYLCASSISGLVTFSETQYFGPGTRLLVL.

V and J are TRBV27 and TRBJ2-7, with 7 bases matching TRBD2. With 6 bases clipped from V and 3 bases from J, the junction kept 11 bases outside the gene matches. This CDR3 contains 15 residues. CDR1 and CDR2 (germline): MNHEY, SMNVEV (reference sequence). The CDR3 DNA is TGTGCCAGCAGAGGGAGTCGGGGAGGGGACTACGAGCAGTACTTC. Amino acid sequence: CASRGSRGGDYEQYF.

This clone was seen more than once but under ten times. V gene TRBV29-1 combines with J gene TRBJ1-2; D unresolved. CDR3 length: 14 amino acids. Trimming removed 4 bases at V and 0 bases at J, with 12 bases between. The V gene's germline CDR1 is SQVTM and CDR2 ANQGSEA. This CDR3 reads CSVADPVTNYGYTF. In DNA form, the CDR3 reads TGCAGCGTTGCCGATCCAGTAACTAACTATGGCTACACCTTC.

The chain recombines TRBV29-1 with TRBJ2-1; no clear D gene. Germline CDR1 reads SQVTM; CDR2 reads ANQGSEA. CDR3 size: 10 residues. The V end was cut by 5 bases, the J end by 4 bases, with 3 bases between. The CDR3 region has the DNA TGCAGCGTTCAGTACAATGAGCAGTTCTTC. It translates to CSVQYNEQFF.

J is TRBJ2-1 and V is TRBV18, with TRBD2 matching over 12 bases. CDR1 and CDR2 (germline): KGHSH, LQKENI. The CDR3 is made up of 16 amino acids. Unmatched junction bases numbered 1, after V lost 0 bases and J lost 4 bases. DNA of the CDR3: TGTGCCAGCTCACCACCGACTAGCGGGGGTTACAATGAGCAGTTCTTC. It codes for CASSPPTSGGYNEQFF.

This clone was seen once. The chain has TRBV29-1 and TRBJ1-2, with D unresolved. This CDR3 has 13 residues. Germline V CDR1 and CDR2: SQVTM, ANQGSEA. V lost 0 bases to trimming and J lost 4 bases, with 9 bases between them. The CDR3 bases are TGCAGCGTTGAAGATCAAGGCAGCTATGGCTACACCTTC. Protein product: CSVEDQGSYGYTF.

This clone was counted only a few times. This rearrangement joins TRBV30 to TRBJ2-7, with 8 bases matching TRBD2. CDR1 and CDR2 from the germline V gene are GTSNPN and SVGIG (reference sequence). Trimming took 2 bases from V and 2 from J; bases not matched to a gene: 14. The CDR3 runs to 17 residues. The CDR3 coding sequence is TGTGCCTGGAGTCCTCACATCGGGGTAGCGGGGACCTACGAGCAGTACTTC. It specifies CAWSPHIGVAGTYEQYF.

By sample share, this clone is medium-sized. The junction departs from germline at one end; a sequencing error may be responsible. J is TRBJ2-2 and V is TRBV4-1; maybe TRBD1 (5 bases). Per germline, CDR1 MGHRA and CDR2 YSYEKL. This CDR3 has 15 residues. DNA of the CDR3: TGCGCCAGCAGACAAGATGCAGGGTTGTCCGGGGAGCTGTTTTTT. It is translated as CASRQDAGLSGELFF.

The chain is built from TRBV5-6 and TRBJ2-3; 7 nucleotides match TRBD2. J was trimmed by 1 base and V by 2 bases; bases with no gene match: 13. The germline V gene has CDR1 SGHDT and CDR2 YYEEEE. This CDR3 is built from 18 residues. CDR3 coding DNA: TGTGCCAGCAGCTTTGGGGGGAGGGCCTCCCTGGGCACAGATACGCAGTATTTT. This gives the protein CASSFGGRASLGTDTQYF.